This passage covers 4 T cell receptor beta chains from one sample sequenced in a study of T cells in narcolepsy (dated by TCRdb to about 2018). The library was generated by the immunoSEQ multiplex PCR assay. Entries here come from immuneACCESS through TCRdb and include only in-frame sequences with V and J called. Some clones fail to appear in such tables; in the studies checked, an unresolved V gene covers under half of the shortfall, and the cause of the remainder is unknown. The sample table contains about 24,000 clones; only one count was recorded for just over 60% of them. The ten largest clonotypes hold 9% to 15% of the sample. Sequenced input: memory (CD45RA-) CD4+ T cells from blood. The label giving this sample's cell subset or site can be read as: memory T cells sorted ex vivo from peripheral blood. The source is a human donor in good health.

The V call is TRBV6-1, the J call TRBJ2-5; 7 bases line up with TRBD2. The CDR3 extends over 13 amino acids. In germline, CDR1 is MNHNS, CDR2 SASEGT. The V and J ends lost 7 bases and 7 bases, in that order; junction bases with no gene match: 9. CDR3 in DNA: TGTGCCAGCACCGGACTAGGTGCTGGGACCCAGTACTTC. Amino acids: CASTGLGAGTQYF.

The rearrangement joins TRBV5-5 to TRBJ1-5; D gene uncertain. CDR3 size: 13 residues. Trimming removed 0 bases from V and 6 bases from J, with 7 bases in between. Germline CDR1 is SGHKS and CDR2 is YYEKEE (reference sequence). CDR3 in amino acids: CASSLGFSQPQHF. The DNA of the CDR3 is TGTGCCAGCAGCTTGGGGTTCAGTCAGCCCCAGCATTTT.

As DNA, the CDR3 is TGTGCCAGCAGCTTAACGAGGACAGGGATGCACGAGCAGTACTTC. This sequence encodes CASSLTRTGMHEQYF. This chain connects TRBV7-3 to TRBJ2-7, with 8 bases aligning to TRBD1. Losses at the gene ends were 0 bases for V and 5 bases for J; bases not matched to a gene: 6. The V gene's germline CDR1 is SGHTA and CDR2 FQGTGA. This CDR3 contains 15 residues. Full variable domain (rest looked up from reference TRBV7-3 and TRBJ2-7): GAGVSQTPSNKVTEKGKYVELRCDPISGHTALYWYRQSLGQGPEFLIYFQGTGAADDSGLPNDRFFAVRPEGSVSTLKIQRTERGDSAVYLCASSLTRTGMHEQYFGPGTRLTVT.

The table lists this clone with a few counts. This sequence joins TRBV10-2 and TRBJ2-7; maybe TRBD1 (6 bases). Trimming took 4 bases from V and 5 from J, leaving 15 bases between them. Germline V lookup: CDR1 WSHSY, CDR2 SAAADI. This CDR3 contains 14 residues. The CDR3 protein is CASSGGHSTHEQYF. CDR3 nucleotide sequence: TGCGCCAGCAGTGGGGGACATAGCACCCACGAGCAGTACTTC.